This T cell receptor beta chain is drawn from a study of cytomegalovirus exposure and HLA in healthy donors (dated 2017 in TCRdb). About the full investigation: According to an earlier analysis of several hundred of the donors, about 179 million T cells yielded roughly 110 million unique TCR beta sequences and less than 300 Gb of sequence data. The genetic ancestry cluster associated with self-reported Caucasian donors included approximately 85% of the roughly 400 genotyped donors. On average, around 240,000 unique TCR beta nucleotide sequences were sequenced per donor among fewer than 500 genotyped donors of the cohort, with roughly 19% of those sequences being non-productive. A few DR-DQ haplotypes were treated as single units for association and clustering because of strong linkage in the cohort. Donor age, sex, ethnicity and CMV serostatus were compiled alongside the repertoire data. The study used immunosequencing to profile the T cell repertoires of several hundred subjects and linked those repertoires to cytomegalovirus serostatus. Both class I and class II loci were covered by HLA typing, at four-digit resolution. The number of donors typed differed by locus, with 629-630 for A, B, C, DRB1 and DQB1, roughly 550 for DQA1, 600 to 610 for DPA1, and 400 to 490 for DPB1. In addition to the first cohort of 500 to 850 subjects, a separate validation cohort of 130 or so different subjects was used. A later analysis re-examined previously published TCR beta repertoires from hundreds of donors and added high-resolution HLA genotyping to investigate patterns of TCR occurrence. To decide whether each TCR beta V gene segment behaved as functional or pseudogenic, an earlier analysis of 587 of the donors relied on high-throughput TCR beta sequencing. Every repertoire in the discovery cohort had been generated on one and the same sequencing platform. Rather than drawing on any new phenotypic data, the later analysis identified candidate immune exposures from TCR beta sequences and the way those sequences occurred across donors. The study combined high-throughput TCR immunosequencing, statistical association of individual TCRs with disease status, and machine learning to predict cytomegalovirus infection status. An early release covering about 600 HLA-typed donors comprised approximately 290 gigabases of sequencing data and around 85 million unique TCR sequences. A later genetic analysis used genome-wide SNP genotypes for about 60% of the roughly 700 donors, treating that subset as a discovery cohort. The study was designed to test whether signatures of past pathogen exposure could be identified by cataloging public T cell receptors.

In total, 666 healthy bone marrow donors made up the cohort. All cohort members were sampled while nominally healthy, although unrecorded immune exposures were likely present. The donor tested CMV seropositive and was one of the 289 seropositive cohort members. Every donor gave a peripheral blood sample, and the peripheral blood mononuclear cells from that sample were used for TCR beta sequencing. The Qiagen DNeasy Blood Extraction Kit was used to extract genomic DNA from the blood cell samples. The library relied on the immunoSEQ multiplex PCR assay. For the multiplex PCR, a mixture combining 60 forward primers for TCR Vbeta segments and 13 reverse primers for TCR Jbeta segments was used. Amplification of the CDR3 region of rearranged TCR beta genes was performed with a multiplex PCR assay on genomic DNA. The Illumina HiSeq System was used to sequence the amplified TCR beta libraries as 87-base-pair reads. The original pipeline was this. A later analysis tallied roughly 78 million unique TCR beta chains across the approximately 670 repertoires, and approximately 9.9 million of those chains were shared by two or more donors. To remove PCR and sequencing errors, raw reads were error-corrected and collapsed into unique sequences using a nearest-neighbor algorithm that merged closely related sequences. To assign V, D and J gene segments, CDR3 sequences were aligned to IMGT reference sequences. For a sequence to be retained, at least a six-nucleotide match to both a V gene segment and a J gene segment was required. A rearrangement counted as productive if the CDR3 had no stop codons and remained in frame with V and J, and every other rearrangement counted as non-productive. CDR3 was defined by IMGT convention, running from the second conserved V-encoded cysteine to the conserved J-encoded phenylalanine. The earlier analysis of about 530 of the donors excluded any sequence lacking an unambiguous match to a single V gene segment. An earlier analysis of 587 of the donors classified V segments as functional when productive rearrangements were above 56.7% and as segregating when the standard deviation between donors was above 5%. A statistical classification framework was developed to diagnose cytomegalovirus status using the catalog of TCR beta chain sequences. A later analysis assigned V and J genes by comparing TCR nucleotide sequences with IMGT/GENE-DB human TR gene sequences. The TCRdist pipeline was used in a later analysis to assign CDR3 sequences and most-parsimonious VDJ recombination scenarios. A later analysis defined each TCR beta chain by its CDR3 amino acid sequence plus V-gene family, and excluded reads lacking a unique V-gene family. In a later analysis, 500 to 650 highly shared, low-generation-probability nucleotide sequences were removed to address suspected cross-contamination and a sequencing artifact. In a later analysis, a clonal expansion index was calculated for each public chain from normalized within-repertoire ranks of inferred template counts. A later analysis computed generation probabilities with a VDJ recombination model fitted to out-of-frame rearrangements, and checked the results against IGoR. A later analysis scored TCR-TCR, TCR-HLA and TCR-CMV co-occurrence with hypergeometric tests, applying a repertoire-size bias correction to TCR pairs. To estimate false discovery rates, a later analysis permuted the HLA or CMV assignments 20 times. In a later analysis, co-occurring TCRs were grouped with DBSCAN, and TCRdist sequence similarity was added when clustering was performed within HLA-allele-positive subsets. Repertoires with fewer than 30,000 or more than 120,000 public chains, plus five repertoires with anomalous nucleotide sharing, were excluded from co-occurrence clustering. The clones in this table, taken by TCRdb from immuneACCESS, are in-frame only. Not every clone is retained; where verified, under half of the shortfall comes from an unresolved V gene, and the cause of the rest is unknown. V and J calls and clone size are copied from that table; D and trimming were computed from the DNA. Counted in this sample were fewer than 130,000 clones; over 60% of them appeared once. About 2.9% of the sample belongs to the ten largest clones.

As for this clone: This clone's antigen is unknown. Qualities for individual bases were not recorded, and no much larger clone is one base off.

On the study overall, not on this receptor specifically: Roughly uniform sequencing depth across donors was assumed in presence/absence analyses, although this assumption may not hold. Correlated functional status among segregating V segments might reflect linkage disequilibrium, but an unknown experimental factor could not be ruled out. Compared with the roughly 700-donor mean, donors in an Asian-associated ancestry cluster had fewer N-insertions in productive TCRs, according to a later genetic analysis. While some public TCRs were present in many individuals, most TCR sequences turned up only very rarely across donors. In a later analysis, HLA-associated TCR beta chains showed more clonal expansion and lower generation probabilities than non-associated chains that were equally common. In vitro tests confirmed that a few of the cytomegalovirus-associated TCR beta chains recognize cytomegalovirus antigens. Because HLA typing was unavailable for some donors at each locus, only the typed subset was used in association tests. In a later analysis, TCR association rates were found to vary across HLA loci, with the most associated TCRs seen for DRB1 alleles and the fewest for HLA-C alleles. The sequencing pipeline was judged likely to have produced a cluster of highly shared sequence variants as a technical artifact. The authors suggested that the approach could potentially be extended to other disease states and immunological phenotypes. According to a later analysis, parvovirus B19, influenza, CMV and Epstein-Barr virus appeared linked to several top co-occurrence clusters. The study listed 150 to 200 TCR beta chains as associated with cytomegalovirus. Specific HLA alleles were associated with roughly 16,000 TCR beta sequences at a false discovery rate of 0.05 in a later analysis. An association between a missense DCLRE1C variant and V-gene and J-gene trimming of TCR beta chains was found in a later genetic analysis and replicated in an independent cohort. Only TCR beta chains were sequenced in this cohort, and the absence of alpha or paired-chain data limited detectable features. The classifier was reported to diagnose cytomegalovirus status with high specificity and sensitivity in both the original and validation cohorts. CMV serostatus was the only immune exposure information available for the cohort. A further reported finding was that TCR beta sequences accurately predicted the HLA-A and HLA-B alleles for most subjects in the first cohort. When HLA alleles, especially DR and DQ, strongly co-occurred, TCR associations were difficult to assign to individual alleles. According to a later analysis, most CMV-associated TCR beta chains appeared to be HLA-restricted, and the HLA associations seemed to be driven largely by CMV exposure. In an earlier analysis of a few hundred of the donors, most TCR beta V segments were observed in productive rearrangements about 87% or about 30% of the time, broadly matching IMGT annotations. Because counts were too low, about 15 rarely observed V segments, including chromosome 9 orphons, were left out of the earlier analysis of 587 of the donors.

This TCR derives from a woman aged 55-69 years in good health and CMV-seropositive. The sample taken for sequencing was PBMCs.

The CDR3 region has the sequence CASSPRDRGLYNEQFF. The nucleotides are TGTGCCAGCTCACCAAGGGACAGGGGGCTCTACAATGAGCAGTTCTTC. The chain links TRBV18 with TRBJ2-1, and 12 junction bases match TRBD1. Looking up the germline V gene yields CDR1 KGHSH and CDR2 LQKENI. From the cysteine up to the phenylalanine, the CDR3 has a length of 16 residues. This entry keeps only the CDR3 DNA: 48 bases, framed from base 1. V is pruned by 2 bases and J by 3 bases, leaving 2 bases of the junction without a gene match.